Listed below are T cell receptor beta chains from one sample, sequenced in a study of T cells in Graves' hyperthyroidism and ophthalmopathy. TCRdb independently ran MiXCR on the multiplex PCR reads; one entry per CDR3 protein. The sample records roughly 350,000 distinct CDR3 sequences, approximately 15% being singletons. The specimen was blood. These receptors came from a woman aged 25 to 39 with Graves' hyperthyroidism. The CDR3 runs from the conserved cysteine through the conserved F or W. A D gene is named only where the DNA matches it firmly. Not all rows give a size; the values are once, few, many and, for expanded clones, a class.

J	D	V	size	CDR3	DNA
TRBJ2-3	-	TRBV5-4	-	CASKIDAADTQYF	TGTGCCAGCAAGATCGATGCTGCAGATACGCAGTATTTT
TRBJ2-7	-	TRBV27	-	CASTPAGALYEQYF	TGTGCCAGCACCCCGGCTGGGGCTCTGTACGAGCAGTACTTC
TRBJ2-7	TRBD2	TRBV20-1	few	CSASPSGSSHEQYF	TGCAGTGCTAGCCCTAGCGGGAGTTCCCACGAGCAGTACTTC
TRBJ2-6	-	TRBV28	many	CASSQGGTGANVLTF	TGTGCCAGCAGCCAAGGGGGAACGGGGGCCAACGTCCTGACTTTC
TRBJ1-1	-	TRBV6-1	few	CASFRGTTEAFF	TGTGCCAGCTTTCGGGGGACCACTGAAGCTTTCTTT
TRBJ1-1	TRBD1	TRBV7-9	-	CASSLLNQGGLAFF	TGTGCCAGCAGCCTTCTCAATCAGGGGGGTTTAGCTTTCTTT
TRBJ2-1	TRBD2	TRBV5-5	-	CASSLVGGSLNEQFF	TGTGCCAGCAGCTTGGTCGGCGGGAGCCTCAATGAGCAGTTCTTC
TRBJ2-2	-	TRBV19	few	CASSRALTGELFF	TGTGCCAGTAGCCGGGCATTAACCGGGGAGCTGTTTTTT
TRBJ2-5	-	TRBV12-3/TRBV12-4	many	CASSLIFGETQYF	TGTGCCAGCAGTTTGATTTTCGGAGAGACCCAGTACTTC
TRBJ2-1	-	TRBV3-1	many	CASSHQQLYRGYNEQFF	TGTGCCAGCAGCCACCAGCAGTTATACCGAGGCTACAATGAGCAGTTCTTC
TRBJ1-1	TRBD1	TRBV19	few	CASSIRQGMNTEAFF	TGTGCCAGTAGTATCCGACAGGGGATGAACACTGAAGCTTTCTTT
TRBJ2-1	-	TRBV28	many	CATQGPNYYNEQFF	TGTGCCACCCAGGGGCCCAATTATTACAATGAGCAGTTCTTC
TRBJ1-6	-	TRBV27	many	CASSVDGNSPLHF	TGTGCCAGCAGTGTGGACGGGAATTCACCCCTCCACTTT
TRBJ2-3	TRBD2	TRBV14	-	CASSPWTSGRTDTHYF	TGTGCCAGCAGCCCGTGGACTAGCGGAAGAACAGATACGCATTATTTT
TRBJ2-3	-	TRBV11-2	few	CASSPNSGQNTQYF	TGTGCCAGCAGCCCGAATTCGGGACAAAATACGCAGTATTTT
TRBJ2-1	TRBD2	TRBV5-1	many	CASSSRGLAGGFEQFF	TGCGCCAGCAGCTCCCGAGGACTAGCGGGAGGTTTTGAGCAGTTCTTC
TRBJ2-3	TRBD2	TRBV6-1	many	CASRTSGRVSDTQYF	TGTGCCAGCAGGACTAGCGGGAGGGTTTCAGATACGCAGTATTTT
TRBJ2-3	TRBD2	TRBV28	many	CASSAMTSGSVYTQYF	TGTGCCAGCAGTGCCATGACTAGCGGGAGCGTGTATACGCAGTATTTT
TRBJ2-1	-	TRBV29-1	-	CSVPRGSGGNEQFF	TGCAGCGTTCCCCGGGGCTCCGGGGGCAATGAGCAGTTCTTC
TRBJ2-7	-	TRBV19	-	CVSRRDSGVYEQYF	TGTGTCAGTAGAAGGGACAGCGGGGTGTACGAGCAGTACTTC
TRBJ2-1	-	TRBV29-1	many	CSVNLAEPYNEQFF	TGCAGCGTCAATCTAGCTGAGCCCTACAATGAGCAGTTCTTC
TRBJ2-3	-	TRBV20-1	-	CSARGTTPQYF	TGCAGTGCTAGAGGGACCACTCCTCAGTATTTT
TRBJ2-4	-	TRBV6-2/TRBV6-3	-	CASSTLGEGGGIRAKNIQYF	TGTGCCAGCAGTACGCTTGGGGAGGGGGGCGGTATCAGAGCCAAAAACATTCAGTACTTC
TRBJ2-7	TRBD1	TRBV29-1	few	CSVRRDRGIYEQYF	TGCAGCGTTCGCCGGGACAGGGGAATCTACGAGCAGTACTTC
TRBJ1-1	-	TRBV18	many	CASSHPAGTEAFF	TGTGCCAGCTCGCATCCGGCGGGCACTGAAGCTTTCTTT
TRBJ2-5	-	TRBV18	-	CASSRDAQETQYF	TGTGCCAGCTCACGGGATGCCCAAGAGACCCAGTACTTC
TRBJ2-1	-	TRBV2	-	CASGPTSDDEQFF	TGTGCCAGCGGCCCGACTAGTGACGATGAGCAGTTCTTC
TRBJ2-3	-	TRBV6-2/TRBV6-3	few	CASSPQSRTQYF	TGTGCCAGCAGCCCTCAGTCACGTACGCAGTATTTT
TRBJ2-2	TRBD1	TRBV2	many	CASRRQGFVSNTGELFF	TGTGCCAGCAGACGACAGGGTTTCGTATCGAACACCGGGGAGCTGTTTTTT
TRBJ2-1	TRBD2	TRBV20-1	few	CSASREGQFF	TGCAGTGCTAGCCGGGAGGGGCAGTTCTTC
TRBJ2-1	-	TRBV2	many	CASSVWLFSYNEQFF	TGTGCCAGCAGTGTGTGGTTATTCTCCTACAATGAGCAGTTCTTC
TRBJ1-6	-	TRBV11-2	few	CASSLHLGSYNSPLHF	TGTGCCAGCAGCTTACACCTTGGCTCCTATAATTCACCCCTCCACTTT